Listed below are T cell receptor beta chains from one sample, sequenced in a study of molecular identifiers for immune sequencing clone quantification. TCRdb ran MiXCR on the PCR reads and lists one entry per CDR3 protein. The sample lists about half a million distinct CDR3 sequences; around 21% were seen once. Sequenced input: naive CD8+ T cells from blood, with Jurkat cell RNA spiked in. All receptors derive from a human donor in good health. Some libraries in this study had Jurkat cell RNA spiked in. The CDR3 runs from the conserved cysteine through the conserved F or W. Fields, in order: D gene, J gene, V gene, clone size, CDR3 protein, CDR3 DNA. D genes are given only for firm matches. Not every row has a clone size; where given, it reads once, few, many or a size class.

NA TRBJ2-1 TRBV4-1 NA CASSQDRVSDDEQFF TGCGCCAGCAGCCAAGACAGGGTTAGCGACGATGAGCAGTTCTTC
NA TRBJ2-7 TRBV2 many CASSDGRSYEQYF TGTGCCAGCAGTGACGGCAGATCCTACGAGCAGTACTTC
NA TRBJ2-1 TRBV29-1 NA CSVDDSDNEQFF TGCAGCGTAGACGACAGTGACAATGAGCAGTTCTTC
TRBD1 TRBJ2-3 TRBV6-2/TRBV6-3 many CASSHPGQGVGDTQYF TGTGCCAGCAGTCATCCGGGACAGGGAGTGGGAGATACGCAGTATTTT
TRBD2 TRBJ2-1 TRBV5-6 few CASSLEAGGPSNNEQFF TGTGCCAGCAGCTTGGAAGCGGGAGGGCCATCAAACAATGAGCAGTTCTTC
TRBD1 TRBJ2-1 TRBV7-9 few CASSRGGNSYNEQFF TGTGCCAGCAGCCGAGGGGGCAATTCCTACAATGAGCAGTTCTTC
TRBD2 TRBJ2-3 TRBV6-5 many CASSYGGGSTDTQYF TGTGCCAGCAGTTACGGGGGGGGTAGCACAGATACGCAGTATTTT
TRBD2 TRBJ2-2 TRBV7-3 NA CASSFLAGDTNTGELFF TGTGCCAGCAGCTTCCTAGCGGGAGATACAAACACCGGGGAGCTGTTTTTT
TRBD2 TRBJ2-2 TRBV7-9 many CASSSTRLAGTNTGELFF TGTGCCAGCAGCTCGACAAGACTAGCGGGTACGAACACCGGGGAGCTGTTTTTT
TRBD2 TRBJ2-5 TRBV6-2/TRBV6-3 NA CASSSFGTSGGQETQYF TGTGCCAGCAGTTCCTTCGGGACTAGCGGGGGACAAGAGACCCAGTACTTC
NA TRBJ2-5 TRBV27 NA CASSLRSQFTTQYF TGTGCCAGCAGTTTACGTTCCCAGTTCACGACCCAGTACTTC
TRBD2 TRBJ2-2 TRBV18 few CASSPRGTSGMNTGELFF TGTGCCAGCTCACCACGGGGGACTAGCGGGATGAACACCGGGGAGCTGTTTTTT
NA TRBJ2-7 TRBV28 many CASSPLASSYEQYF TGTGCCAGCAGTCCCTTAGCGAGTTCCTACGAGCAGTACTTC
NA TRBJ2-3 TRBV7-9 NA CASSSGLVSTDTQYF TGTGCCAGCAGCTCCGGACTCGTTAGCACAGATACGCAGTATTTT
TRBD1 TRBJ2-5 TRBV7-9 many CATGQGVETQYF TGTGCCACAGGACAGGGAGTGGAGACCCAGTACTTC
NA TRBJ2-7 TRBV27 few CASSLAGTRYEQYF TGTGCCAGCAGTTTAGCGGGCACACGGTACGAGCAGTACTTC
NA TRBJ1-5 TRBV5-4 many CASSIGSNQPQHF TGTGCCAGCTCTATAGGTAGCAATCAGCCCCAGCATTTT
TRBD2 TRBJ2-7 TRBV7-9 many CASSLGRGNEQYF TGTGCCAGCAGCTTAGGGCGGGGGAACGAGCAGTACTTC
NA TRBJ2-7 TRBV7-9 many CASSLIGRAYEQYF TGTGCCAGCAGCTTAATCGGCAGAGCCTACGAGCAGTACTTC
TRBD2 TRBJ2-1 TRBV20-1 many CSASTRLASEQFF TGCAGTGCTAGTACTCGACTAGCATCTGAGCAGTTCTTC
TRBD2 TRBJ2-3 TRBV6-5 many CASRLAGYSTDTQYF TGTGCCAGCAGATTAGCGGGATACAGCACAGATACGCAGTATTTT
TRBD1 TRBJ2-7 TRBV7-3 NA CASSLTGQYEQYF TGTGCCAGCAGCTTAACGGGACAGTACGAGCAGTACTTC
NA TRBJ2-7 TRBV2 many CASSGHRDGTSYEQYF TGTGCCAGCAGCGGGCACAGGGATGGGACCTCCTACGAGCAGTACTTC
TRBD2 TRBJ2-3 TRBV9 NA CASSGSRLAGEGTDTQYF TGTGCCAGCAGCGGATCAAGACTAGCGGGAGAGGGCACAGATACGCAGTATTTT
TRBD1 TRBJ2-1 TRBV2 few CASSTTGNNEQFF TGTGCCAGCAGTACGACAGGGAACAATGAGCAGTTCTTC
TRBD2 TRBJ2-7 TRBV20-1 few CSARDRVAGGQDFGKQYF TGCAGTGCTAGAGATCGAGTAGCGGGGGGCCAGGACTTTGGGAAGCAGTACTTC
NA TRBJ2-7 TRBV9 many CASSVGLPGYEQYF TGTGCCAGCAGCGTAGGACTGCCGGGCTACGAGCAGTACTTC
NA TRBJ2-7 TRBV20-1 NA CSARGCTHEQYF TGCAGTGCTAGGGGCTGTACCCACGAGCAGTACTTC
NA TRBJ1-1 TRBV19 NA CASSAATGGLTEAFF TGTGCCAGTAGTGCTGCGACAGGAGGGTTAACTGAAGCTTTCTTT
TRBD2 TRBJ2-2 TRBV7-6 many CASSSGPGGNTGELFF TGTGCCAGCAGCTCCGGGCCGGGAGGGAACACCGGGGAGCTGTTTTTT
NA TRBJ2-7 TRBV6-6 many CASSYSRLGYEQYF TGTGCCAGCAGTTACTCGAGACTAGGGTACGAGCAGTACTTC
TRBD2 TRBJ2-7 TRBV29-1 many CSALGRGSSYEQYF TGCAGCGCCCTGGGGAGGGGTAGCTCCTACGAGCAGTACTTC
TRBD2 TRBJ2-2 TRBV7-9 NA CASSGPTSGSSGGTGELFF TGTGCCAGCAGCGGACCGACTAGCGGGAGTTCTGGGGGCACCGGGGAGCTGTTTTTT
TRBD2 TRBJ2-1 TRBV7-8 NA CASSPLAGLAYNEQFF TGTGCCAGCAGTCCACTAGCGGGGCTTGCCTACAATGAGCAGTTCTTC
NA TRBJ1-1 TRBV12-3/TRBV12-4 NA CASTFTGRGTEAFF TGTGCCAGCACCTTCACAGGGCGCGGCACTGAAGCTTTCTTT
NA TRBJ2-3 TRBV19 NA CASSIDVGRSTDTQYF TGTGCCAGTAGTATAGATGTCGGAAGGAGCACAGATACGCAGTATTTT
NA TRBJ2-7 TRBV14 many CASSQDYRSGVGYEQYF TGTGCCAGCAGCCAAGATTACCGGTCCGGGGTCGGCTACGAGCAGTACTTC